These 9 T cell receptor beta chains were sequenced from one sample in a study of T cells in tuberculosis. Profiled with immunoSEQ multiplex PCR; TCRdb holds only in-frame clones, not every one. The sample has approximately 58,000 clones, around 90% seen once. Cells were sorted from thawed PBMC rested overnight and stained with GMM-loaded CD1B tetramer, viability dye and anti-CD3. The lipid loaded on the CD1B tetramers was C32 glucose monomycolate from Rhodococcus equi. Sequenced material: CD1b-GMM tetramer-negative cells sorted from PBMCs. All receptors derive from an adult woman with latent tuberculosis.

Here the CDR3 reads CASSSTGQTSYEQYF. Written as DNA, the CDR3 is TGTGCCAGCAGTTCGACAGGGCAAACCTCCTACGAGCAGTACTTC. This chain uses TRBV6-5 with TRBJ2-7, with 7 positions matching TRBD1. Germline V CDR1 and CDR2: MNHEY, SVGAGI. CDR3 length equals 15 residues. V dropped 4 bases and J dropped 0; count of bases not matched to a gene: 6.

The chain carries TRBV2 and TRBJ1-1; D uncertain. The CDR3 is 14 amino acids. CDR1 and CDR2 from the germline V gene are SNHLY and FYNNEI. Deletions cut 7 bases from V and 0 bases from J, with 12 bases between. CDR3 sequence: CASKVELLNTEAFF. CDR3 in DNA: TGTGCCAGCAAAGTAGAGCTCCTGAACACTGAAGCTTTCTTT.

The chain has TRBV11-3 and TRBJ2-7; 8 bases align to TRBD2. Germline trimming cut 5 bases from V and 3 bases from J; bases unmatched to any gene: 12. Per the germline V gene, CDR1 is SGHNT and CDR2 is YENEEA. This CDR3 spans 16 amino acids. This chain's CDR3 is CASSPVRLANDYEQYF. The CDR3 DNA sequence: TGTGCCAGCAGCCCCGTCCGACTAGCGAATGACTACGAGCAGTACTTC.

The V call is TRBV19, the J call TRBJ2-1; D ambiguous. V lost 3 bases, J lost 7 bases, and 10 bases lay in between. Germline V gene lookup returns CDR1 LNHDA and CDR2 SQIVND (reference sequence). The CDR3 sequence is 13 residues long. CDR3 DNA: TGTGCCAGTAGTATGGTAGCTCCGAATGAGCAGTTCTTC. Residues: CASSMVAPNEQFF.

The rearrangement uses TRBV7-9 and TRBJ1-4; TRBD1 might be the D (5 bases). This CDR3 is 13 amino acids long. CDR1 and CDR2 (germline): SEHNR, FQNEAQ (reference sequence). Between the trimmed V and J ends, which lost 0 bases and 7 bases, there was a span of 6 bases. CDR3 sequence reads: CASSLAGGEKLFF. The CDR3 nucleotides read TGTGCCAGCAGCTTAGCGGGGGGTGAAAAACTGTTTTTT. Using reference TRBV7-9 and TRBJ1-4 for the parts outside the CDR3, the full variable domain is DTGVSQNPRHKITKRGQNVTFRCDPISEHNRLYWYRQTLGQGPEFLTYFQNEAQLEKSRLLSDRFSAERPKGSFSTLEIQRTEQGDSAMYLCASSLAGGEKLFFGSGTQLSVL.

The chain recombines TRBV18 with TRBJ1-2; 7 bases map to TRBD1. CDR3 length: 13 residues. Germline loops: CDR1 KGHSH, CDR2 LQKENI. V lost 4 bases and J lost 4; bases outside the gene matches: 3. The CDR3 DNA reads as TGTGCCAGCTCACTCCGGGACAGCTATGGCTACACCTTC. As protein: CASSLRDSYGYTF.

The chain uses TRBV18 and TRBJ2-5; D gene ambiguous. The germline V and J ends were trimmed by 1 base and 1 base, with 10 bases remaining between them. The CDR3 length is 15 residues. The germline gives CDR1 KGHSH, CDR2 LQKENI. The CDR3 region has the DNA TGTGCCAGCTCACCACGCGGAAGCGCCCAAGAGACCCAGTACTTC. Translated, it gives CASSPRGSAQETQYF.

A single count supports this clone. The chain uses TRBV27 and TRBJ2-5, with D possibly being TRBD2 (7 bases). The last part of the DNA fits TRBJ2-7 better; the J call may be wrong. Germline loops: CDR1 MNHEY, CDR2 SMNVEV (reference sequence). The CDR3 contains 16 residues. The CDR3: CASSPLAGAKPYEQYF. In DNA, the CDR3 is TGTGCCAGCAGTCCTCTCGCGGGGGCAAAACCCTACGAGCAGTACTTC.

This clone turned up a few times. This rearrangement joins TRBV23-1 to TRBJ2-5, with D perhaps matching TRBD2 (6 bases). TRBV23-1 has ORF status, its function being uncertain. The V end was cut by 5 bases, the J end by 10 bases, with 26 bases between. The CDR3 is 16 amino acids. CDR3 amino acids: CASSDTRALGLWGQYF. Written as DNA, the CDR3 is TGCGCCAGCAGTGATACAAGGGCCTTGGGACTTTGGGGCCAGTACTTC.